The 18 T cell receptor beta chains in this list originate from one sample, sequenced in a study of blood T cell repertoires in COVID-19. Sequencing used immunoSEQ multiplex PCR; TCRdb keeps in-frame clones, though not all of them. The sample lists a few hundred thousand clones, 75% to 85% occurring once. Source material: peripheral blood. These receptors were collected from a woman younger than 45 with COVID-19, enrolled during active disease.

This clone showed up just a few times. The chain combines TRBV5-5 with TRBJ2-7; 9 bases agree with TRBD2. The CDR3 has 15 residues. J lost 1 base, V lost 3 bases, and 5 bases had no gene match. Germline V gives CDR1 SGHKS, CDR2 YYEKEE (reference sequence). DNA for the CDR3: TGTGCCAGCAGCTGGGGTAGCGGGGGTTCCTACGAGCAGTACTTC. Translated: CASSWGSGGSYEQYF. The variable domain in full, completed from reference TRBV5-5 and TRBJ2-7, reads DAGVTQSPTHLIKTRGQQVTLRCSPISGHKSVSWYQQVLGQGPQFIFQYYEKEERGRGNFPDRFSARQFPNYSSELNVNALLLGDSALYLCASSWGSGGSYEQYFGPGTRLTVT.

The chain recombines TRBV29-1 with TRBJ1-1; D possibly corresponds to TRBD1 (6 bases). CDR1 and CDR2 (germline): SQVTM, ANQGSEA. This CDR3 comprises 13 residues. Between the trimmed V and J ends, which lost 4 bases and 2 bases, there was a span of 11 bases. CDR3 sequence reads: CSVVSRGNTEAFF. The CDR3 DNA sequence: TGCAGCGTTGTTTCCAGGGGCAACACTGAAGCTTTCTTT.

V gene TRBV3-1 (or the pseudogene TRBV3-2) combines with J gene TRBJ1-4; no clear D. The CDR3 contains 14 residues. Germline loops: CDR1 LGHDT, CDR2 YNNKEL (reference sequence). Between the trimmed V and J ends, which lost 4 bases and 0 bases, there was a span of 6 bases. Here the CDR3 DNA reads TGTGCCAGCAGCCTACACGCAACTAATGAAAAACTGTTTTTT. The encoded protein is CASSLHATNEKLFF.

V usage is TRBV9 and J usage is TRBJ2-3; TRBD2 agrees at 10 bases. With V trimmed by 3 bases and J by 4 bases, 8 bases remained unmatched. The length of the CDR3 is 16 residues. CDR1 and CDR2 from the germline V gene are SGDLS and YYNGEE. In nucleotides, the CDR3 is TGTGCCAGCAGCGCCACCGGGACTAGCGTGGCAGATACGCAGTATTTT. It translates to CASSATGTSVADTQYF.

This chain joins TRBV9 and TRBJ2-6; 11 nucleotides line up with TRBD2. Germline V CDR1 and CDR2: SGDLS, YYNGEE. Trimming cost V 0 bases and J 1 base; bases outside gene matches: 3. The CDR3 runs to 18 residues. The DNA of the CDR3 is TGTGCCAGCAGCGTAGGACTAGCGGGGTCTTCTGGGGCCAACGTCCTGACTTTC. Translation gives CASSVGLAGSSGANVLTF. Looking up the rest from reference TRBV9 and TRBJ2-6 gives the full variable domain: DSGVTQTPKHLITATGQRVTLRCSPRSGDLSVYWYQQSLDQGLQFLIQYYNGEERAKGNILERFSAQQFPDLHSELNLSSLELGDSALYFCASSVGLAGSSGANVLTFGAGSRLTVL.

This clone was recorded once. The genes are TRBV7-2 and TRBJ2-2, with 7 positions matching TRBD2. Germline V gene sequence: CDR1 SGHTA, CDR2 FQGNSA. The V gene end was trimmed by 8 bases and the J gene end by 5 bases; junction bases not matched to a gene: 14. This CDR3 has 16 amino acids. CDR3 residues: CASVVTGLVPTGELFF. DNA of the CDR3: TGTGCCAGCGTAGTAACCGGACTAGTTCCAACCGGGGAGCTGTTTTTT.

J is TRBJ2-3 and V is TRBV5-6; a possible D gene is TRBD1 (6 bases). Germline V gene sequence: CDR1 SGHDT, CDR2 YYEEEE. V was cut by 2 bases and J by 0 bases, with 16 bases left in between. This CDR3 has 17 residues. This chain's CDR3 is CASSFVTGRLSTDTQYF. For the CDR3, the DNA is TGTGCCAGCAGCTTCGTAACAGGGAGACTTAGCACAGATACGCAGTATTTT. The whole variable domain, remainder taken from reference TRBV5-6 and TRBJ2-3, is DAGVTQSPTHLIKTRGQQVTLRCSPKSGHDTVSWYQQALGQGPQFIFQYYEEEERQRGNFPDRFSGHQFPNYSSELNVNALLLGDSALYLCASSFVTGRLSTDTQYFGPGTRLTVL.

The chain combines TRBV27 with TRBJ1-6; possible D gene TRBD1, 5 bases. The V end was cut by 6 bases, the J end by 0 bases, with 12 bases between. There are 16 residues in the CDR3. In germline, CDR1 is MNHEY, CDR2 SMNVEV (reference sequence). This chain's CDR3 is CASSFQGSSYNSPLHF. In DNA, the CDR3 is TGTGCCAGCAGCTTCCAGGGAAGCTCCTATAATTCACCCCTCCACTTT.

A single count supports this clone. The CDR3 DNA reads TGTGCCAGTAGTATAATTGGGACTACACAGAACACCGGGGAGCTGTTTTTT. Its protein is CASSIIGTTQNTGELFF. This sequence joins TRBV19 and TRBJ2-2; TRBD2 matches at 7 bases. Trimming took 2 bases from V and 1 from J; bases not matched to a gene: 7. Germline assignment: CDR1 LNHDA and CDR2 SQIVND (reference sequence). CDR3 size: 17 residues.

The V and J genes are TRBV7-8 and TRBJ1-6; D is uncertain. Trimming cost V 4 bases and J 0 bases, with 7 bases left between them. Germline assignment: CDR1 SGHVS and CDR2 FQNEAQ. The CDR3 sequence is 15 residues long. In nucleotides, the CDR3 is TGTGCCAGCAGCTGGGAGGCCTCCTATAATTCACCCCTCCACTTT. This encodes CASSWEASYNSPLHF.

In this sample, this clone turned up once. Here the CDR3 reads CASSHDRRTYEQYF. As DNA, the CDR3 is TGCGCCAGCAGCCATGACAGACGTACCTACGAGCAGTACTTC. The chain links TRBV4-1 to TRBJ2-7; a possible D gene is TRBD1 (5 bases). The V and J ends lost 3 bases and 2 bases respectively, with 11 bases between them. Germline CDR1 reads MGHRA; CDR2 reads YSYEKL. The CDR3 is 14 amino acids.

The gene calls are TRBV14 and TRBJ2-7; possibly TRBD1 for D (5 bases). Germline assignment: CDR1 SGHDN and CDR2 FVKESK. Deletions cut 3 bases from V and 2 bases from J, with 14 bases between. CDR3 length equals 15 residues. The CDR3 nucleotides read TGTGCCAGCAGCCACCTAGGGGCTCCCCCCTACGAGCAGTACTTC. Residues: CASSHLGAPPYEQYF.

Only a few counts were recorded for this clone. The chain couples TRBV5-6 to TRBJ1-6, with 11 bases identical to TRBD1. The CDR3 is 13 residues long. Germline assignment: CDR1 SGHDT and CDR2 YYEEEE. Unmatched junction bases numbered 2, after V lost 6 bases and J lost 9 bases. The CDR3 spells CASNGQGASPLHF. The CDR3 DNA reads TGTGCCAGCAACGGACAGGGGGCTTCACCCCTCCACTTT.

The chain combines TRBV16 with TRBJ1-5, with D unclear. Deletions cut 1 base from V and 6 bases from J, with 7 bases between. Looked up from germline, CDR1 is KGHSY and CDR2 is FQNENV. CDR3 size: 13 residues. CDR3 coding DNA: TGTGCCAGCAGCCAATTTCACAGTCAGCCCCAGCATTTT. Translating it yields CASSQFHSQPQHF. The variable domain in full, with the rest retrieved from reference TRBV16 and TRBJ1-5, is GEEVAQTPKHLVRGEGQKAKLYCAPIKGHSYVFWYQQVLKNEFKFLISFQNENVFDETGMPKERFSAKCLPNSPCSLEIQATKLEDSAVYFCASSQFHSQPQHFGDGTRLSIL.

The chain recombines TRBV9 with TRBJ2-7; no clear D gene. The CDR3 length is 14 residues. Trimming removed 4 bases at V and 1 base at J, with 12 bases between. Germline V gene lookup returns CDR1 SGDLS and CDR2 YYNGEE. The CDR3 sequence: CASSPSRSSYEQYF. In DNA, the CDR3 is TGTGCCAGCAGCCCGTCCCGGTCGTCCTACGAGCAGTACTTC. Full variable domain (missing parts from reference TRBV9 and TRBJ2-7): DSGVTQTPKHLITATGQRVTLRCSPRSGDLSVYWYQQSLDQGLQFLIQYYNGEERAKGNILERFSAQQFPDLHSELNLSSLELGDSALYFCASSPSRSSYEQYFGPGTRLTVT.

J is TRBJ1-5 and V is TRBV19; TRBD1 matches at 7 bases. In germline, CDR1 is LNHDA, CDR2 SQIVND (reference sequence). CDR3 length: 15 amino acids. J gave up 4 bases and V 3 bases, and 6 bases lay outside the gene matches. CDR3 sequence: CASSMADRKNQPQHF. CDR3 bases: TGTGCCAGTAGTATGGCGGACAGGAAAAATCAGCCCCAGCATTTT.

The chain carries TRBV5-4 and TRBJ2-7; no definite D call. CDR3 length: 11 residues. Germline V gene sequence: CDR1 SGHNT, CDR2 YYREEE (reference sequence). V was clipped by 3 bases and J by 2 bases, with 3 bases between them. The CDR3 sequence is CASSSAYEQYF. The CDR3, as DNA: TGTGCCAGCAGCTCCGCCTACGAGCAGTACTTC.

This clone has more than one count but fewer than ten. V and J are TRBV2 and TRBJ1-2, with D perhaps TRBD1 (6 bases). Trimming stripped 6 bases from V and 1 base from J, with 18 bases between. The CDR3 sequence is 16 residues long. Germline V lookup: CDR1 SNHLY, CDR2 FYNNEI. CDR3 coding DNA: TGTGCCAGCAGAGAACTCTATACAGGGTTTAACTATGGCTACACCTTC. Translating it yields CASRELYTGFNYGYTF.